These 4 T cell receptor beta chains share one sample of origin, sequenced in a study of regulatory T cells in long-lasting Graves disease. Time point indicated: newly diagnosed GD, antithyroid drugs for less than 3 months. RNA extracted from PBMCs served as the sequencing template. HTBI primers from iRepertoire and Arm-PCR of CDR3 regions yielded the TCR beta libraries. MiXCR, run by TCRdb on the multiplex PCR reads, gives a single entry per CDR3 protein. The table records 380,000 or so distinct CDR3 sequences, roughly 16% of them present only once. The sample was also linked to a second study, of T cells in Graves' hyperthyroidism and ophthalmopathy.

Specimen: peripheral blood mononuclear cells (PBMCs), collected at new diagnosis, from a patient treated with antithyroid drugs. Receptors were obtained from a woman younger than 30 with Graves disease.

The V gene is TRBV10-3, the J gene TRBJ1-2; perhaps TRBD1 as D (6 bases). Germline V gives CDR1 ENHRY, CDR2 SYGVKD. The CDR3 runs to 14 residues. Trimming left V 4 bases short and J 8 bases short, with 17 bases between. The CDR3 spells CAISGTQQGRGYTF. The CDR3, as DNA: TGTGCCATCAGTGGAACCCAACAGGGCCGGGGCTACACCTTC.

As for this clonotype: Because the CDR3 is missing its conserved closing phenylalanine or tryptophan, this is likely a read error. This chain links TRBV20-1 with TRBJ2-3; a weak D match, TRBD2 (5 bases). The CDR3 has 14 amino acids. CDR1 is DFQATT, CDR2 SNEGSKA, per germline (reference sequence). The V gene lost 3 bases and the J gene lost 0 bases, with 10 bases spanning the gap. In DNA form, the CDR3 reads TGCAGTGCTAGCGTGTCGGGGAGCACAGATACGCAGTATCTT. It translates to CSASVSGSTDTQYL.

This clonotype was seen many times. This chain uses TRBV20-1 with TRBJ2-7; 7 nucleotides line up with TRBD2. CDR1 and CDR2 from the germline V gene are DFQATT and SNEGSKA (reference sequence). Unmatched junction bases numbered 17, after V lost 5 bases and J lost 7 bases. This CDR3 spans 15 amino acids. CDR3 region: CSAPLSLAARGEQYF. DNA for the CDR3: TGCAGTGCTCCTCTTTCCCTAGCGGCCCGTGGGGAGCAGTACTTC.

The chain has TRBV10-3 and TRBJ2-1, with D possibly called TRBD1 or TRBD2 (5 bases each). V was clipped by 6 bases and J by 6 bases, with 9 bases between them. Germline CDR1 and CDR2: ENHRY and SYGVKD. The CDR3 consists of 12 residues. The CDR3 protein is CAISRDLNEQFF. CDR3 coding DNA: TGTGCCATCAGCAGGGACCTCAATGAGCAGTTCTTC.